This is a list of T cell receptor beta chains from one sample in a study of ipilimumab plus nivolumab after autologous stem cell transplantation. Profiled with immunoSEQ multiplex PCR; TCRdb holds only in-frame clones, not every one. The sample has 20,000 to 25,000 clones, 77% seen once. Material: PBMCs, obtained in a trial of ipilimumab plus nivolumab as post-transplant consolidation. The source of these receptors is a male donor with diffuse large B-cell lymphoma. Each CDR3 is given with its conserved first and last residue. Each record gives: J gene, V gene, D gene, clone size, CDR3 protein, CDR3 DNA. D genes are given only for firm matches. Clone size is not always given. Where it is, it says once, few, many or a class for expanded clones.

TRBJ2-3 TRBV2 - - CASTRTWADTQYF TGTGCCAGCACCCGGACCTGGGCAGATACGCAGTATTTT
TRBJ2-3 TRBV7-6 TRBD2 - CASSSLGRGGADTQYF TGTGCCAGCAGCTCCTTGGGCCGGGGGGGCGCAGATACGCAGTATTTT
TRBJ2-5 TRBV28 - once CASSLFTRGWTKETQYF TGTGCCAGCAGTTTATTTACGCGGGGATGGACGAAAGAGACCCAGTACTTC
TRBJ1-4 TRBV5-4 - - CASSSAGGNNEKLFF TGTGCCAGCAGCTCCGCCGGGGGGAATAATGAAAAACTGTTTTTT
TRBJ2-7 TRBV7-9 - - CASSLYSVYEQYF TGTGCCAGCAGCTTATATTCGGTCTACGAGCAGTACTTC
TRBJ2-5 TRBV13 - - CASSLRGVGQETQYF TGTGCCAGCAGCTTAAGGGGGGTAGGGCAAGAGACCCAGTACTTC
TRBJ1-5 TRBV4-1 - - CASSQGHTGNQPQHF TGCGCCAGCAGCCAAGGACATACTGGCAATCAGCCCCAGCATTTT
TRBJ1-6 TRBV5-4 TRBD1 - CASSYWTGQNSPLHF TGTGCCAGCAGCTACTGGACAGGGCAGAATTCACCCCTCCACTTT
TRBJ2-1 TRBV7-9 TRBD1 - CASSSALTGGGDEQFF TGTGCCAGCAGCTCCGCGCTGACAGGGGGCGGCGATGAGCAGTTCTTC
TRBJ2-1 TRBV9 TRBD2 once CASSVRLAGGDNEQFF TGTGCCAGCAGCGTCAGACTAGCGGGGGGCGACAATGAGCAGTTCTTC
TRBJ2-2 TRBV4-2 - - CASSQESTGGNTGELFF TGTGCCAGCAGCCAAGAATCGACCGGGGGGAACACCGGGGAGCTGTTTTTT
TRBJ1-5 TRBV9 - - CASSVDGNQPQHF TGTGCCAGCAGCGTAGATGGCAATCAGCCCCAGCATTTT
TRBJ2-2 TRBV7-3 - - CASRLNTGELFF TGTGCCAGCAGGCTAAACACCGGGGAGCTGTTTTTT
TRBJ1-2 TRBV6-5 TRBD1 - CASSPPTGEYGYTF TGTGCCAGCAGTCCCCCCACAGGGGAGTATGGCTACACCTTC
TRBJ2-2 TRBV28 TRBD2 - CASSSPGLATGELFF TGTGCCAGCAGTTCACCGGGACTAGCCACCGGGGAGCTGTTTTTT
TRBJ2-3 TRBV7-2 - - CASSLESRTQYF TGTGCCAGCAGCTTAGAGTCCCGAACGCAGTATTTT
TRBJ1-2 TRBV2 TRBD1 - CASSGSQGVTVGYTF TGTGCCAGCAGTGGGTCTCAGGGGGTGACAGTTGGCTACACCTTC
TRBJ2-3 TRBV25-1 - - CASSESGLASTDTQYF TGTGCCAGCAGTGAGTCTGGCCTAGCTAGCACAGATACGCAGTATTTT
TRBJ1-4 TRBV19 - - CASRRTRGGTATNEKLFF TGTGCCAGTAGGAGAACACGGGGGGGGACCGCAACTAATGAAAAACTGTTTTTT
TRBJ1-2 TRBV18 TRBD1 - CASSTGQGNGYTF TGTGCCAGCTCAACCGGACAGGGGAATGGCTACACCTTC